Presented here are 4 T cell receptor beta chains from one specimen sequenced in a study of human T cells and chemical hapten exposure. Time point given: patch test 2, 6 weeks after DPC sensitization. The treatment is: therapeutic diphenylcyclopropenone sensitization with weekly scalp DPC. TCRdb ran MiXCR on the RACE reads and lists one entry per CDR3 protein. The sample includes around 100,000 distinct CDR3 sequences, around 10% of them seen just once. The sample here was whole blood, taken in connection with sensitization to the hapten diphenylcyclopropenone (DPC). The receptors were gathered from a woman aged 40 to 50 with alopecia areata. Some clones in this sample may be carry-over from other donors' samples.

This clonotype was found a few times. This chain links TRBV7-2 with TRBJ2-7; D remains ambiguous. The V end lost 1 base, the J end lost 4 bases, and 11 bases lay between the germline ends. The CDR3 spans 14 residues. Looked up from germline, CDR1 is SGHTA and CDR2 is FQGNSA. CDR3 in amino acids: CASSLDLGPYEQYF. The CDR3 region has the DNA TGTGCCAGCAGCTTAGATTTGGGTCCATACGAGCAGTACTTC.

The table lists this clonotype with a few counts. The chain is built from TRBV28 and TRBJ1-2; 9 positions agree with TRBD1. Trimming removed 5 bases from V and 4 bases from J; junction bases left unmatched: 5. The V gene's germline CDR1 is MDHEN and CDR2 SYDVKM. The CDR3 is 14 amino acids. The CDR3: CASSHRGLGYGYTF. CDR3 DNA: TGTGCCAGCAGTCACAGGGGGCTCGGCTATGGCTACACCTTC.

This clonotype was counted many times. The V call is TRBV7-2, the J call TRBJ2-1; weak D call: TRBD2 (7 bases). The CDR3 is 17 residues long. V was clipped by 0 bases and J by 6 bases, with 18 bases between them. In germline, CDR1 is SGHTA, CDR2 FQGNSA. DNA for the CDR3: TGTGCCAGCAGCTTAGCCAGGGGAGGCGGGGGCCTCAATGAGCAGTTCTTC. Translation: CASSLARGGGGLNEQFF.

This clonotype was counted ten times or more. The rearrangement uses TRBV5-4 and TRBJ1-1; the D is unclear. The V end was cut by 1 base, the J end by 0 bases, with 7 bases between. Germline V lookup: CDR1 SGHNT, CDR2 YYREEE (reference sequence). This CDR3 spans 14 amino acids. In DNA form, the CDR3 reads TGTGCCAGCAGCTTGCAACGGTTGAACACTGAAGCTTTCTTT. Its translation: CASSLQRLNTEAFF.